This entry is about one TCR beta chain. This entry belongs to a study of blood T cell repertoires in COVID-19. Across the study: Specimens from acute and convalescent COVID-19 originated in the United States, Italy and Spain. T cells, B-cell-depleted T cells, or PBMCs provided the cDNA or gDNA that served as material.

As handled by the study authors: Amplifying reference gene primers gave estimates of nucleated cell counts. Clones were sequenced by immunoSEQ multiplex PCR, and TCRdb holds only the in-frame ones, with some missing. The D gene and trimming were derived from the DNA, and the V and J assignments and clone size from that table. Seen here are some 290,000 clones, more than 85% observed once, and the top ten hold 3.6%. Trimming removed 3 bases from V and 4 bases from J, with 18 bases in between. CDR1 is KGHSH, CDR2 LQKENI, per germline. The length of the CDR3 is 16 residues. The gene calls are TRBV18 and TRBJ1-1; a weak D match, TRBD1 (6 bases). The sequence was collected from a man aged 18 to 30 with active or convalescent COVID-19. The sequencing input was peripheral blood. The DNA of the CDR3 is TGTGCCAGCTCACCCCTCGCGGGGGCGGGGAGCACTGAAGCTTTCTTT. As protein: CASSPLAGAGSTEAFF.